One and the same sample provided the 32 T cell receptor beta chains below, sequenced in a study of CD8+CD57+ T cells in acquired aplastic anemia (dated by TCRdb to the late 2010s). The patients picked for sequencing were ones in whom flow cytometry had shown an expansion of CD8+CD57+ cells. For sequencing, an Illumina HiSeq 2000 was employed. Genomic DNA served as template for TCR beta VDJ combination and CDR3 sequence profiling. TCRdb trimmed the raw reads at Q25, called clones with MiXCR and kept productive beta chains. Entries are consolidated by CDR3 protein sequence, retaining the most common genes and DNA. The sample table holds about 180,000 distinct CDR3 sequences, of which under 55% were seen once. The top ten clonotypes cover 1.1% of the sample. Input material: sorted CD4+, CD8+, or CD8+CD57+ T cells (not recorded which) from PBMCs. The receptors were sampled from a human donor with aplastic anemia.

The chain links TRBV10-3 to TRBJ1-1, with D uncertain. Germline V gives CDR1 ENHRY, CDR2 SYGVKD. The V end was cut by 3 bases, the J end by 0 bases, with 8 bases between. The CDR3 totals 14 residues. The CDR3 loop is CAISDVRLNTEAFF. CDR3 DNA: TGTGCCATCAGTGATGTCAGGCTGAACACTGAAGCTTTCTTT.

This clonotype came up many times. The chain uses TRBV7-3 and TRBJ2-2; the match to TRBD1 covers 7 bases. The CDR3 spans 17 residues. CDR1 is SGHTA and CDR2 is FQGTGA in the germline V gene. J was trimmed by 4 bases and V by 5 bases; bases with no gene match: 13. The DNA of the CDR3 is TGTGCCAGCAGCCGAGCTTACAGGGGTAGGGGCACCGGGGAGCTGTTTTTT. Translation gives CASSRAYRGRGTGELFF.

About this clonotype itself: This clone may be a read error of a much larger clone one base away. The CDR3: CASRAGQKNYGYTF. CDR3 in DNA: TGTGCCAGCAGGGCGGGACAGAAGAACTATGGCTACACCTTC. The chain recombines TRBV6-1 with TRBJ1-2; 7 bases align to TRBD1. Looked up from germline, CDR1 is MNHNS and CDR2 is SASEGT. The junction had 6 bases not matched to a gene; V was cut back by 6 bases and J by 2 bases. The CDR3 contains 14 residues.

The gene calls are TRBV10-3 and TRBJ2-7, with 12 bases that match TRBD1. Trimming took 6 bases from V and 0 from J; bases not matched to a gene: 15. The CDR3 is 19 amino acids. Germline CDR1 ENHRY, CDR2 SYGVKD. The DNA for the CDR3 is TGTGCCATCAGACCTCTGCCGGGACAGGGGGCCCTGAGCTCCTACGAGCAGTACTTC. Protein product: CAIRPLPGQGALSSYEQYF.

This clonotype was seen many times. This chain links TRBV7-8 with TRBJ1-1; no definite D call. The germline V and J ends were trimmed by 4 bases and 0 bases, with 9 bases remaining between them. Germline V gene data show CDR1 as SGHVS and CDR2 as FQNEAQ. The CDR3 is made up of 14 amino acids. For the CDR3, the DNA is TGTGCCAGCAGCTCCCGCAGGATGAACACTGAAGCTTTCTTT. Residues: CASSSRRMNTEAFF.

This clonotype was detected many times. The chain employs TRBV5-1 and TRBJ2-7; D may be TRBD2 (8 bases). Germline values: CDR1 SGHRS, CDR2 YFSETQ. Trimming stripped 6 bases from V and 6 bases from J, with 19 bases between. The CDR3 has 14 residues. CDR3 nucleotide sequence: TGCGCCAGCACCTCGGGAGGGGGCCCGAGCGAGCAGTACTTC. Residues: CASTSGGGPSEQYF.

V and J are TRBV4-3 and TRBJ2-5, with 10 nucleotides matching TRBD2. This CDR3 spans 17 amino acids. Germline V gives CDR1 LGHNA, CDR2 YSLEER. Germline trimming cut 0 bases from V and 0 bases from J; bases unmatched to any gene: 4. The CDR3 coding sequence is TGCGCCAGCAGCCAAGATGAACTAGCGGGGTACCAAGAGACCCAGTACTTC. It yields the protein CASSQDELAGYQETQYF.

The chain joins TRBV2 to TRBJ2-7; 9 bases fit TRBD1. Losses at the gene ends were 11 bases for V and 3 bases for J; bases not matched to a gene: 8. Germline lookup yields CDR1 SNHLY and CDR2 FYNNEI. This CDR3 region has 13 residues. The CDR3 bases are TGTGCCGGGGGACAGGGAACAATCTACGAGCAGTACTTC. Amino acids: CAGGQGTIYEQYF.

This clonotype was detected many times. V usage is TRBV7-6 and J usage is TRBJ2-3, with 7 bases identical to TRBD1. Looked up from germline, CDR1 is SGHVS and CDR2 is FNYEAQ. The CDR3 has 14 amino acids. Germline trimming cut 7 bases from V and 1 base from J; bases unmatched to any gene: 5. The DNA of the CDR3 is TGTGCCAGCACCACAGGGGCGGGCACAGATACGCAGTATTTT. Its protein product is CASTTGAGTDTQYF.

The sample holds many counts of this clonotype. J is TRBJ1-5 and V is TRBV5-4; 7 bases are shared with TRBD1. The CDR3 contains 14 residues. V was clipped by 3 bases and J by 4 bases; unmatched bases: 4. CDR1 is SGHNT, CDR2 YYREEE, per germline (reference sequence). DNA of the CDR3: TGTGCCAGCAGCTCAGGGGGGGCGAATCAGCCCCAGCATTTT. It translates to CASSSGGANQPQHF.

This clonotype has a count of ten or more. This chain links TRBV5-4 with TRBJ2-1, with 7 positions matching TRBD2. This CDR3 is 13 amino acids long. CDR1 is SGHNT, CDR2 YYREEE, per germline (reference sequence). V gave up 5 bases and J gave up 7 bases; unmatched junction bases: 6. CDR3 DNA sequence: TGTGCCAGCAGATTCATGGGGGGGAATGAGCAGTTCTTC. The encoded protein is CASRFMGGNEQFF.

The V gene is TRBV2, the J gene TRBJ1-4; 8 bases are a match to TRBD1. CDR3 size: 14 residues. Trimming at V came to 7 bases and at J to 3 bases, leaving 4 bases not matched to a gene. CDR1 SNHLY and CDR2 FYNNEI come from the germline V gene. CDR3 protein: CASMRGQANEKLFF. The CDR3 DNA reads TGTGCCAGCATGAGGGGACAGGCTAATGAAAAACTGTTTTTT.

J is TRBJ2-7 and V is TRBV2; tentative D call: TRBD1 (6 bases). The V gene's germline CDR1 is SNHLY and CDR2 FYNNEI. Trimming shortened V by 6 bases and J by 5 bases, and 11 bases separated the two germline ends. CDR3 length equals 12 residues. The CDR3 nucleotides read TGTGCCAGCAGCAGGGGCGGGCACGAGCAGTACTTC. It yields the protein CASSRGGHEQYF.

The chain combines TRBV7-9 with TRBJ2-5; possibly TRBD1 for D (6 bases). In germline, CDR1 is SEHNR, CDR2 FQNEAQ (reference sequence). V lost 3 bases to trimming and J lost 5 bases, with 10 bases between them. This CDR3 is 13 amino acids long. The DNA of the CDR3 is TGTGCCAGCAGCTTTGCAGGGGTGGAGACCCAGTACTTC. Translating it yields CASSFAGVETQYF.

This clonotype was seen only a few times. This chain connects TRBV7-9 to TRBJ2-7; TRBD1 matches 8 bases. Germline CDR1 SEHNR, CDR2 FQNEAQ (reference sequence). The V segment lost 5 bases and the J segment 4 bases; nucleotides outside the gene matches: 10. This CDR3 region has 15 residues. CDR3 amino acids: CASSPTGGLPYEQYF. The CDR3 DNA follows: TGTGCCAGCAGCCCCACAGGGGGACTGCCTTACGAGCAGTACTTC.

The chain recombines TRBV19 with TRBJ2-2; D ambiguous. The CDR3 consists of 13 residues. From germline, CDR1 is LNHDA and CDR2 SQIVND (reference sequence). Deletions cut 9 bases from V and 3 bases from J, with 11 bases between. CDR3 region: CASSLDDTGELFF. The CDR3 region has the DNA TGTGCCAGCAGCTTGGACGACACCGGGGAGCTGTTTTTT.

CDR3 nucleotide sequence: TGCGCCAGCAGCCAAATACTAGCGGGGGACAATGAGCAGTTCTTC. It is translated as CASSQILAGDNEQFF. This chain links TRBV5-1 with TRBJ2-1; 11 bases line up with TRBD2. The germline CDR1 and CDR2 sequences are SGHRS and YFSETQ. This CDR3 contains 15 residues. J gave up 5 bases and V 4 bases, and 5 bases lay outside the gene matches. The complete variable domain, with remaining parts taken from reference TRBV5-1 and TRBJ2-1, reads KAGVTQTPRYLIKTRGQQVTLSCSPISGHRSVSWYQQTPGQGLQFLFEYFSETQRNKGNFPGRFSGRQFSNSRSEMNVSTLELGDSALYLCASSQILAGDNEQFFGPGTRLTVL.

V usage is TRBV20-1 and J usage is TRBJ2-7, with 8 bases aligning to TRBD1. Germline trimming cut 3 bases from V and 3 bases from J; bases unmatched to any gene: 13. The germline CDR1 and CDR2 sequences are DFQATT and SNEGSKA (reference sequence). The CDR3 covers 16 residues. The CDR3: CSASPHTGQEYYEQYF. In nucleotides, the CDR3 is TGCAGTGCTAGTCCTCACACGGGACAGGAATACTACGAGCAGTACTTC.

The chain has TRBV3-1 and TRBJ1-1, with a weak D call TRBD1 (6 bases). There are 14 residues in the CDR3. Germline assignment: CDR1 LGHDT and CDR2 YNNKEL (reference sequence). V dropped 3 bases and J dropped 1 base, with 9 bases sitting between them. CDR3 nucleotides: TGTGCCAGCAGCCAGGGACACACGAACACTGAAGCTTTCTTT. Translation: CASSQGHTNTEAFF.

The rearrangement uses TRBV15 and TRBJ2-1; D possibly matches TRBD1 or TRBD2 (7 bases each). Germline V gene lookup returns CDR1 LNHNV and CDR2 YYDKDF (reference sequence). V was trimmed by 3 bases and J by 5 bases, leaving 17 bases between them. The CDR3 covers 16 residues. Written as DNA, the CDR3 is TGTGCCACCAGCAGCTTAGAGGCAGGGGGGGACAATGAGCAGTTCTTC. Its protein is CATSSLEAGGDNEQFF.

This clonotype has just one count. The chain couples TRBV5-6 to TRBJ2-3; D may be TRBD1 (5 bases). CDR1 and CDR2 (germline): SGHDT, YYEEEE. Trimming cost V 1 base and J 4 bases, with 13 bases left between them. The CDR3 consists of 15 residues. The CDR3 here is CASSLSGRVADTQYF. The CDR3 nucleotides read TGTGCCAGCAGCTTGTCGGGCAGGGTAGCAGATACGCAGTATTTT.

This clonotype has ten or more counts. The genes are TRBV3-1 and TRBJ1-4; D not certain. Trimming took 2 bases from V and 5 from J, leaving 3 bases between them. The CDR3 totals 12 residues. CDR1 and CDR2 (germline): LGHDT, YNNKEL (reference sequence). The CDR3 sequence is CASSQINEKLFF. Written as DNA, the CDR3 is TGTGCCAGCAGCCAAATCAATGAAAAACTGTTTTTT.

This clonotype was seen many times. The V gene is TRBV4-2, the J gene TRBJ2-7, with TRBD2 identical over 8 bases. From germline, CDR1 is LGHNA and CDR2 YNFKEQ. J lost 4 bases, V lost 2 bases, and 10 bases had no gene match. The CDR3 covers 16 residues. CDR3 nucleotide sequence: TGTGCCAGCAGCCAAAACACCGGGACTAGAGAGTACGAGCAGTACTTC. Its protein product is CASSQNTGTREYEQYF.

This clonotype was seen repeatedly, ten times or more. This chain links TRBV2 with TRBJ2-7, with 9 bases aligning to TRBD1. The CDR3 contains 15 residues. Losses at the gene ends were 2 bases for V and 6 bases for J; bases not matched to a gene: 8. The germline V gene has CDR1 SNHLY and CDR2 FYNNEI. The chain's CDR3 is CASSEQPGQGTEQYF. The CDR3 DNA reads as TGTGCCAGCAGTGAACAGCCGGGACAGGGTACCGAGCAGTACTTC.

Ten or more counts support this clonotype. This chain links TRBV20-1 with TRBJ2-1; 8 bases fit TRBD1. Germline loops: CDR1 DFQATT, CDR2 SNEGSKA (reference sequence). The length of the CDR3 is 17 residues. V lost 0 bases and J lost 2; bases outside the gene matches: 9. The CDR3 nucleotides are TGCAGTGCTAGAGATACCCATGGACAGGGCACCTACAATGAGCAGTTCTTC. Encoded protein: CSARDTHGQGTYNEQFF.

Ten or more counts support this clonotype. The chain combines TRBV9 with TRBJ2-3; D unclear. Germline assignment: CDR1 SGDLS and CDR2 YYNGEE. Trimming took off 4 bases at V and 0 bases at J, with 15 bases between the two ends. CDR3 length: 16 residues. The CDR3 is CASSPRVGTSTDTQYF. DNA for the CDR3: TGTGCCAGCAGCCCAAGAGTGGGAACTAGCACAGATACGCAGTATTTT.

The V gene is TRBV20-1, the J gene TRBJ1-6; D possibly corresponds to TRBD1 (6 bases). Germline CDR1 and CDR2: DFQATT and SNEGSKA (reference sequence). This CDR3 contains 15 residues. V dropped 3 bases and J dropped 6 bases, with 15 bases sitting between them. The CDR3: CSARGAGRFNSPLHF. The CDR3 region has the DNA TGCAGTGCTAGGGGGGCAGGGCGATTTAATTCACCCCTCCACTTT.

V gene TRBV29-1 combines with J gene TRBJ1-3; D is possibly TRBD1 (5 bases). The CDR3 is made up of 15 amino acids. V lost 4 bases and J 3 bases, leaving 16 bases between the germline ends. Looked up from germline, CDR1 is SQVTM and CDR2 is ANQGSEA. Written as DNA, the CDR3 is TGCAGCGTTGGAAGGGGTACCGGTTATGGAAACACCATATATTTT. Translated: CSVGRGTGYGNTIYF.

This clonotype was counted only a few times. V is TRBV19 and J is TRBJ2-7; either TRBD1 or TRBD2 may fit D (5 bases each). V lost 10 bases and J 3 bases, leaving 19 bases between the germline ends. The CDR3 totals 14 residues. Germline lookup yields CDR1 LNHDA and CDR2 SQIVND (reference sequence). Here the CDR3 DNA reads TGTGCCACCCGGCCGGGACCGAATTACTACGAGCAGTACTTC. Translated: CATRPGPNYYEQYF.

This sequence joins TRBV2 and TRBJ2-5; 11 positions match TRBD1. The CDR3 is 14 residues long. Germline CDR1 is SNHLY and CDR2 is FYNNEI. The trim removed 8 bases at V and 3 bases at J, leaving 5 bases unmatched. CDR3 sequence reads: CASGGTGGEETQYF. CDR3 DNA: TGTGCCAGCGGTGGGACAGGGGGGGAAGAGACCCAGTACTTC. Full variable domain (outside the CDR3, taken from reference TRBV2 and TRBJ2-5): EPEVTQTPSHQVTQMGQEVILRCVPISNHLYFYWYRQILGQKVEFLVSFYNNEISEKSEIFDDQFSVERPDGSNFTLKIRSTKLEDSAMYFCASGGTGGEETQYFGPGTRLLVL.

As regards this clonotype: It may be a read error: a sequence one base away is much more abundant. The J gene is TRBJ2-5, the V gene TRBV4-2, with D perhaps matching TRBD2 (7 bases). This CDR3 spans 16 amino acids. V was pared by 4 bases and J by 2 bases, with 17 bases between. Germline V CDR1 and CDR2: LGHNA, YNFKEQ. The CDR3: CASSRDRGGLQETQYF. CDR3 DNA sequence: TGTGCCAGCAGCCGAGATAGGGGGGGCCTACAAGAGACCCAGTACTTC.

Ten or more counts support this clonotype. This chain's CDR3 is CASSLGDPNTGELFF. CDR3 DNA: TGTGCCAGCAGCCTCGGGGATCCGAACACCGGGGAGCTGTTTTTT. The V gene is TRBV7-9, the J gene TRBJ2-2, with D possibly being TRBD2 (5 bases). Germline V gene data show CDR1 as SEHNR and CDR2 as FQNEAQ (reference sequence). V was pared by 5 bases and J by 0 bases, with 10 bases between. The CDR3 covers 15 residues.